This TCR beta chain stems from a study of OX40 agonist ivuxolimab in advanced cancers. In the study overall: Males comprised around 78% of the group, whose mean age was around 62 years (range roughly 20 to 85). Whole-study results and caveats: Among expanded peripheral T cells, antigen specificity went undetermined.

Assay: immunoSEQ multiplex PCR; the TCRdb copy retains only in-frame clones and omits some. The top ten clones hold 0.99% of a sample with some 78,000 clones, more than 85% of them seen once. Autoimmune disease history or systemic immunosuppression meant exclusion. On this clone: Its antigen is unknown.

The sequence derives from an adult with an advanced solid tumor such as melanoma, head and neck, liver or kidney cancer. Here the sequenced sample was CD4+ or CD8+ T cells sorted from blood, taken in a trial of the OX40 agonist ivuxolimab.

DNA for the CDR3: TGCGCCAGCAGCTTTGACAGTCCCGGGATGTATAATTCACCCCTCCACTTT. Translation: CASSFDSPGMYNSPLHF. The rearrangement uses TRBV5-1 and TRBJ1-6, with a tentative D call TRBD1 (5 bases). The CDR3 has 17 residues. V was pared by 2 bases and J by 4 bases, with 16 bases between. Germline V lookup: CDR1 SGHRS, CDR2 YFSETQ.